This entry describes one TCR beta chain. This specimen comes from a study of CD8 T cells in Susac syndrome. After extraction with the RNeasy kit, about 0.45 to 1 ug of the RNA was reverse transcribed using random hexamers. TCR beta CDR3 was amplified by immunoSEQ multiplex PCR. This amplification extended across 54 Vbeta and 13 Jbeta segments. TCRdb fed the immunoSEQ multiplex PCR reads into MiXCR, producing one record per CDR3 protein. The sample lists 78,000 or so distinct CDR3 sequences; about 95% were seen once. Germline values: CDR1 DFQATT, CDR2 SNEGSKA (reference sequence). Trimming cost V 3 bases and J 1 base; bases outside gene matches: 7. CDR3 size: 15 residues.

Source material: CD8+ T cells from PBMCs. The sequence came from a human donor with multiple sclerosis. This chain uses TRBV20-1 with TRBJ1-1; 8 positions match TRBD1. The CDR3 sequence: CSASETGAPNTEAFF. The CDR3 nucleotides read TGCAGTGCTAGCGAGACAGGGGCCCCGAACACTGAAGCTTTCTTT.